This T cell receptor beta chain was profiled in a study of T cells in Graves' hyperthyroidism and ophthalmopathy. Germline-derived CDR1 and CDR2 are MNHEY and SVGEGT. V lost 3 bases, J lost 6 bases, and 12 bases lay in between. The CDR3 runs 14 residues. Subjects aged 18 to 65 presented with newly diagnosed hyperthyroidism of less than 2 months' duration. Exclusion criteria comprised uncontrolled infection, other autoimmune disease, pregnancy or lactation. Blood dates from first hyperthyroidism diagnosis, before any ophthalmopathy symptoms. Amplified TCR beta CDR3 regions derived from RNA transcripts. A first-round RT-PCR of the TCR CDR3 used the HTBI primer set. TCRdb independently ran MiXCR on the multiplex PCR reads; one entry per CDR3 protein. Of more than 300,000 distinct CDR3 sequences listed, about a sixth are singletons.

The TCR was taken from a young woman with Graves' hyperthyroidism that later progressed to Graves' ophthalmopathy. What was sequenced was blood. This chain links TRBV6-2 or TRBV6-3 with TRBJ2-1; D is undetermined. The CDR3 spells CASSYIHIPNEQFF. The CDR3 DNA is TGTGCCAGCAGTTATATACATATCCCCAATGAGCAGTTCTTC.